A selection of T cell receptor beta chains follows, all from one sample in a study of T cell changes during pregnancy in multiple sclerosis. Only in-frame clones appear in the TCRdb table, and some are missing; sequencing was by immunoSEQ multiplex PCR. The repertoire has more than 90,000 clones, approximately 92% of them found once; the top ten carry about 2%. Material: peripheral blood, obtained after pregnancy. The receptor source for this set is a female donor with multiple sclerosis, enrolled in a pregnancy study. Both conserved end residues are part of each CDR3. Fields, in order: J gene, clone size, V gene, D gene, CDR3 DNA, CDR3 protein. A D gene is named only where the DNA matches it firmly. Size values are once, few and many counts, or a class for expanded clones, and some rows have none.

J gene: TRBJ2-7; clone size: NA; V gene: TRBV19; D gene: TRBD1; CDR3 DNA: TGTGCCAGTGCTGACAGGGACCCCAACGAGCAGTACTTC; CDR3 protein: CASADRDPNEQYF
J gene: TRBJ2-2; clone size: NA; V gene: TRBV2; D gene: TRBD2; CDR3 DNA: TGTGCTTCAGGGAGGGAAGTAGGCACCGGGGAGCTGTTTTTT; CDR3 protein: CASGREVGTGELFF
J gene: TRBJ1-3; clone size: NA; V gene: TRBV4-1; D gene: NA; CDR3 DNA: TGCGCCAGCAGCCAAGGTTCAGGGCTCTCTGGAAACACCATATATTTT; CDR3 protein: CASSQGSGLSGNTIYF
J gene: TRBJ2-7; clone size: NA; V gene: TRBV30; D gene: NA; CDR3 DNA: TGTGCCTGGGGACAGATTAACTACGAGCAGTACTTC; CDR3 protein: CAWGQINYEQYF
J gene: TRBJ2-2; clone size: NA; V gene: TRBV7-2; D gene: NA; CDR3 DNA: TGTGCCAGCAGCTTATACTCAGGGCCTAGATCCGGGGAGCTGTTTTTT; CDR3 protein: CASSLYSGPRSGELFF
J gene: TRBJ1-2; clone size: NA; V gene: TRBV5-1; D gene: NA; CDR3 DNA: TGCGCCAGCAGCTTGTCTTTAAACTATGGCTACACCTTC; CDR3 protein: CASSLSLNYGYTF
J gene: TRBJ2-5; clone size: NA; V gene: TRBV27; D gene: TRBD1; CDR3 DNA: TGTGCCAGCAGTCCATTAAACCTGGACAGGTTGGAGACCCAGTACTTC; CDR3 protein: CASSPLNLDRLETQYF
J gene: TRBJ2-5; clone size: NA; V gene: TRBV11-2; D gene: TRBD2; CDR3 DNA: TGTGCCAGCGCGGGACTAGCGGGGGGCTGGGCGTACCAAGAGACCCAGTACTTC; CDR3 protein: CASAGLAGGWAYQETQYF
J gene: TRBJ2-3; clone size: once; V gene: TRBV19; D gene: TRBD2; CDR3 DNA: TGTGCCAGTAGTATCTCCGCTAGCGGGGGCACAGATACGCAGTATTTT; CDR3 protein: CASSISASGGTDTQYF
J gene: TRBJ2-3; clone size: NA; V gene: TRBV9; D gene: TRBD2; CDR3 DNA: TGTGCCAGCAGCGTAGGTAGCGGGGCTTCTAGCACAGATACGCAGTATTTT; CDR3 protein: CASSVGSGASSTDTQYF
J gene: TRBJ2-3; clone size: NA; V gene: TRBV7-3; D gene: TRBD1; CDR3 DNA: TGTGCCAGCAGCGTACAGGGGTTTCAGGATACGCAGTATTTT; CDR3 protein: CASSVQGFQDTQYF
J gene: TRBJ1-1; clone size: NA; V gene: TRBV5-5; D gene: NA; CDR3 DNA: TGTGCCAGCAGCTTGGCTCTGGGAGGGCTGAACACTGAAGCTTTCTTT; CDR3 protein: CASSLALGGLNTEAFF
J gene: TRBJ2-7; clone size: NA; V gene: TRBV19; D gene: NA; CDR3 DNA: TGTGCCAGTAGTCCTGTTGCCAGGGGATCCTACGAGCAGTACTTC; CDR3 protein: CASSPVARGSYEQYF
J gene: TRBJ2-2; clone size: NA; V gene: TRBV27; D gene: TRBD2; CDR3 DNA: TGTGCCAGCACCCGGACTAGCGGGAGACCGGGGAACACCGGGGAGCTGTTTTTT; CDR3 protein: CASTRTSGRPGNTGELFF
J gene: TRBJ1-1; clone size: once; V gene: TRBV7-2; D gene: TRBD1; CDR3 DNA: TGTGCCAGCAGCATAGGGTTGCAGGGGGGAACTGAAGCTTTCTTT; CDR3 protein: CASSIGLQGGTEAFF